The T cell receptor beta chain under discussion was sequenced for a study of siplizumab effects on memory and regulatory T cells. On this clone: Its target is unknown.

Sequencing was performed with immunoSEQ multiplex PCR; in TCRdb, only in-frame clones are kept and a portion is missing. The sample has 85,000 to 120,000 clones, 92% seen once. CDR1 and CDR2 from the germline V gene are GTSNPN and SVGIG (reference sequence). The CDR3 has 12 amino acids. V lost 7 bases, J lost 4 bases, and 4 bases stayed unmatched. Study-wide results and limits: The average Treg-derived proportion among mappable alloreactive CD4+ clones was 65% to 75% with siplizumab versus about 27% in controls.

The genes are TRBV30 and TRBJ2-5, with 9 bases lining up with TRBD2. This sequence was found in a human donor in good health. Sequencing was performed on CD4+ T cells sorted from blood. CDR3: CASTTSGETQYF. The CDR3 DNA reads TGTGCCTCCACGACTAGCGGAGAGACCCAGTACTTC.